The entry below describes one T cell receptor beta chain. Assay used: immunoSEQ multiplex PCR; TCRdb lists only in-frame clones, some missing. The sample includes around 34,000 clones, about nine tenths seen only once; the top ten take roughly 10%. The source of the sample is a study of T cell changes during pregnancy in multiple sclerosis. The ends were cut back, 4 bases at V and 1 base at J, with 20 bases in the middle. This CDR3 comprises 17 residues. Germline CDR1 and CDR2: SGHRS and YFSETQ. The origin of this receptor is a female donor with multiple sclerosis, enrolled in a pregnancy study. V is TRBV5-1 and J is TRBJ1-1, with D possibly being TRBD1 (5 bases). Here the sequenced sample was CD8+ T cells from peripheral blood mononuclear cells, taken before pregnancy. The CDR3 DNA reads as TGCGCCAGCAGCCCTTTATGGGGGGTGGTGGAGAACACTGAAGCTTTCTTT. Translating it yields CASSPLWGVVENTEAFF.